These 19 T cell receptor beta chains were sequenced from one sample in a study of blood T cell repertoires in COVID-19. Some clones are missing from TCRdb's copy, which holds only in-frame ones; the method was immunoSEQ multiplex PCR. The data contain just over 350,000 clones, about 90% of them singletons. Material for sequencing was PBMCs or T cells enriched from blood (not recorded which). These receptors originate from a woman aged 25 to 39 who had recovered from COVID-19.

This sequence joins TRBV27 and TRBJ2-7; 9 positions match TRBD1. The germline CDR1 and CDR2 sequences are MNHEY and SMNVEV (reference sequence). Trimming at V came to 5 bases and at J to 3 bases, leaving 8 bases not matched to a gene. The CDR3 is made up of 15 amino acids. The CDR3 region is CASSTAPGQGYEQYF. As DNA, the CDR3 is TGTGCCAGCAGTACCGCCCCGGGACAGGGCTACGAGCAGTACTTC.

The chain combines TRBV5-8 with TRBJ1-5, with 8 bases aligning to TRBD1. Germline CDR1 reads SGHTS; CDR2 reads YDEGEE. After removal of 4 bases from V and 3 bases from J, the junction contained 9 bases not matched to a gene. This CDR3 has 16 amino acids. The CDR3 coding sequence is TGTGCCAGCAGCGACGGACAGGGCAGGGTCAATCAGCCCCAGCATTTT. Amino acids: CASSDGQGRVNQPQHF.

The chain has TRBV7-2 and TRBJ2-1, with D tentatively TRBD2 (5 bases). Trimming cost V 6 bases and J 6 bases, with 15 bases left between them. This CDR3 region has 14 residues. Per germline, CDR1 SGHTA and CDR2 FQGNSA. The CDR3 bases are TGTGCCAGCAGTCAATTGGGAGACGGCAATGAGCAGTTCTTC. It codes for CASSQLGDGNEQFF.

The count of this clone is one. This chain uses TRBV6-1 with TRBJ2-7; D not resolved. V shed 2 bases and J shed 2 bases, with 7 bases lying between them. The germline V gene encodes CDR1 MNHNS and CDR2 SASEGT. CDR3 length equals 13 residues. Here the CDR3 DNA reads TGTGCCAGCAGTGAACTAGGCCCCTACGAGCAGTACTTC. It codes for CASSELGPYEQYF.

The chain links TRBV9 to TRBJ1-2; weak D call: TRBD1 (5 bases). CDR1 is SGDLS, CDR2 YYNGEE, per germline. The CDR3 extends over 14 amino acids. V was clipped by 4 bases and J by 8 bases, with 18 bases between them. This CDR3 is CASSPRRGRDGYTF. The DNA of the CDR3 is TGTGCCAGCAGCCCAAGGAGGGGTCGGGACGGCTACACCTTC.

This clone came up once. The junction does not match germline at one end; this may be a read error. The chain is built from TRBV5-1 and TRBJ1-3; D not certain. CDR3 length: 15 amino acids. In germline, CDR1 is SGHRS, CDR2 YFSETQ. The chain's CDR3 is CASSLELSSGNTIYF. DNA for the CDR3: TGCGCCAGCAGTTTGGAACTAAGCTCTGGAAACACCATATATTTT.

This clone was seen a few times. The chain links TRBV7-9 to TRBJ2-1; TRBD2 matches at 11 bases. With 5 bases clipped from V and 5 bases from J, the junction kept 8 bases outside the gene matches. The CDR3 totals 16 residues. Germline V gives CDR1 SEHNR, CDR2 FQNEAQ (reference sequence). The CDR3 nucleotides read TGTGCCAGCAGCCCGTTCTTAGCGGGAGGGGACAATGAGCAGTTCTTC. It is translated as CASSPFLAGGDNEQFF.

The chain has TRBV4-1 and TRBJ2-5; the match to TRBD1 covers 8 bases. The CDR3 contains 16 residues. The V and J ends lost 4 bases and 5 bases, in that order; junction bases with no gene match: 12. Germline V lookup: CDR1 MGHRA, CDR2 YSYEKL. CDR3 loop: CASSPQGAFGGETQYF. CDR3 bases: TGCGCCAGCAGCCCCCAGGGGGCGTTTGGGGGGGAGACCCAGTACTTC.

A single count supports this clone. CDR3: CASSQVSLNTEAFF. CDR3 bases: TGCGCCAGCAGCCAAGTTAGTCTAAACACTGAAGCTTTCTTT. The V call is TRBV4-1, the J call TRBJ1-1; D gene uncertain. Germline-derived CDR1 and CDR2 are MGHRA and YSYEKL. The CDR3 is made up of 14 amino acids. The ends were cut back, 1 base at V and 2 bases at J, with 8 bases in the middle.

V and J are TRBV7-9 and TRBJ2-2; 7 bases line up with TRBD1. J gave up 5 bases and V 3 bases, and 9 bases lay outside the gene matches. CDR3 size: 16 residues. Germline V gene sequence: CDR1 SEHNR, CDR2 FQNEAQ (reference sequence). The CDR3, as DNA: TGTGCCAGCAGCTTCTGGGCAGGGGGTGGAACCGGGGAGCTGTTTTTT. It specifies CASSFWAGGGTGELFF.

The J gene is TRBJ2-1, the V gene TRBV5-4; perhaps TRBD2 as D (7 bases). V was shortened by 4 bases and J by 8 bases, with 16 bases between the two germline ends. In germline, CDR1 is SGHNT, CDR2 YYREEE (reference sequence). There are 14 residues in the CDR3. CDR3 DNA sequence: TGTGCCAGCAGCAGAGGGGGGGGCCTCGATGAGCAGTTCTTC. This translates into CASSRGGGLDEQFF.

The J gene is TRBJ1-5, the V gene TRBV19, with D hard to call. Between the trimmed V and J ends, which lost 8 bases and 4 bases, there was a span of 15 bases. CDR1 and CDR2 (germline): LNHDA, SQIVND (reference sequence). The CDR3 consists of 14 residues. As DNA, the CDR3 is TGTGCCAGTTCACGGAAACCGACTAATCAGCCCCAGCATTTT. Protein product: CASSRKPTNQPQHF.

V is TRBV15 and J is TRBJ2-2, with TRBD2 matching over 11 bases. The V gene end was trimmed by 4 bases and the J gene end by 3 bases; junction bases not matched to a gene: 7. The CDR3 sequence is 17 residues long. Germline CDR1 and CDR2: LNHNV and YYDKDF (reference sequence). DNA of the CDR3: TGTGCCACCAGCACCAATAGCGGGGGGGCCCACACCGGGGAGCTGTTTTTT. Translated, it gives CATSTNSGGAHTGELFF.

This clone was picked up one time. The V call is TRBV18, the J call TRBJ1-2; 11 bases match TRBD1. This CDR3 has 13 residues. Trimming cost V 1 base and J 10 bases; bases outside gene matches: 2. In germline, CDR1 is KGHSH, CDR2 LQKENI. CDR3 sequence: CASSPRDRGDYTF. For the CDR3, the DNA is TGTGCCAGCTCACCACGGGACAGGGGGGACTACACCTTC. Based on the CDR3 plus reference TRBV18 and TRBJ1-2, the full variable domain is NAGVMQNPRHLVRRRGQEARLRCSPMKGHSHVYWYRQLPEEGLKFMVYLQKENIIDESGMPKERFSAEFPKEGPSILRIQQVVRGDSAAYFCASSPRDRGDYTFGSGTRLTVV.

The V and J genes are TRBV27 and TRBJ1-1, with 10 bases matching TRBD1. The junction had 2 bases not matched to a gene; V was cut back by 4 bases and J by 3 bases. Germline lookup yields CDR1 MNHEY and CDR2 SMNVEV (reference sequence). This CDR3 has 14 amino acids. The CDR3 nucleotides read TGTGCCAGCAGTTGGACAGGGGGGCACACTGAAGCTTTCTTT. It yields the protein CASSWTGGHTEAFF.

V gene TRBV5-1 combines with J gene TRBJ2-3; D might be TRBD2 (5 bases). V lost 4 bases and J 5 bases, leaving 14 bases between the germline ends. CDR1 is SGHRS, CDR2 YFSETQ, per germline. The CDR3 length is 14 residues. This CDR3 reads CASSPGSTRDTQYF. CDR3 DNA sequence: TGCGCCAGCAGCCCGGGATCAACCAGAGATACGCAGTATTTT. The entire variable domain, with the rest obtained from reference TRBV5-1 and TRBJ2-3, is as follows: KAGVTQTPRYLIKTRGQQVTLSCSPISGHRSVSWYQQTPGQGLQFLFEYFSETQRNKGNFPGRFSGRQFSNSRSEMNVSTLELGDSALYLCASSPGSTRDTQYFGPGTRLTVL.

The J gene is TRBJ2-7, the V gene TRBV5-1; tentatively, D is TRBD1 (5 bases). V gave up 4 bases and J gave up 0 bases, with 11 bases separating them. Germline values: CDR1 SGHRS, CDR2 YFSETQ. CDR3 length equals 14 residues. DNA of the CDR3: TGCGCCAGCAGCCTACAGGAAAACTCCTACGAGCAGTACTTC. It encodes CASSLQENSYEQYF.

The rearrangement links TRBV10-3 to TRBJ2-3; 7 nucleotides line up with TRBD2. V shed 5 bases and J 6 bases; nucleotides not matched to a gene: 14. The CDR3 is made up of 16 amino acids. Germline values: CDR1 ENHRY, CDR2 SYGVKD. In DNA, the CDR3 is TGTGCCATCAGTATACTACCGGGACCTAGCGGTGATACGCAGTATTTT. Translation gives CAISILPGPSGDTQYF.

The chain employs TRBV6-6 and TRBJ1-2, with D possibly matching TRBD1 (5 bases). Germline V CDR1 and CDR2: MNHNY, SVGAGI (reference sequence). With 6 bases removed from V and 5 bases from J, the gap between germline ends came to 13 bases. The CDR3 runs to 13 residues. The DNA of the CDR3 is TGTGCCAGCAGCCCAGTCGCAGGGTATGGCTACACCTTC. Encoded protein: CASSPVAGYGYTF.